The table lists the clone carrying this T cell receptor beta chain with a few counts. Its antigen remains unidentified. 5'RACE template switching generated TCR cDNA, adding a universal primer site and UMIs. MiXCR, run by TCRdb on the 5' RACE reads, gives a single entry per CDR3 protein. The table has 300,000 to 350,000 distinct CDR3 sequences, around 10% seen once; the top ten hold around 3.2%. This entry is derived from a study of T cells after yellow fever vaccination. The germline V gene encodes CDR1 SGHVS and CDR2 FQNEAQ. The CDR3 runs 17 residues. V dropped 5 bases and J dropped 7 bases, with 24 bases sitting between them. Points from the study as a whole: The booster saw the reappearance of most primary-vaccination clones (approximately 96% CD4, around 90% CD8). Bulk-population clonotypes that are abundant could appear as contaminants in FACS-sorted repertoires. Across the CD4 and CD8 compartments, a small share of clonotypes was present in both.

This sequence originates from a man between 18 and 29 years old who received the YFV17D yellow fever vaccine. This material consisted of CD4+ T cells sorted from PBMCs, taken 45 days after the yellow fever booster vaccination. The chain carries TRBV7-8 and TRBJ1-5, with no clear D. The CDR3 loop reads CASSRLPPGPVPQPQHF. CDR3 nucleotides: TGTGCCAGCAGCCGACTACCCCCGGGCCCAGTCCCACAGCCCCAGCATTTT.